These 14 T cell receptor beta chains were sequenced from one sample in a study of cytomegalovirus exposure and HLA in healthy donors. It was with 60 Vbeta and 13 Jbeta primers that the PCR ran. The data were produced by immunoSEQ multiplex PCR, yet TCRdb's version contains in-frame clones alone and is incomplete. This table holds 100,000 or so clones, approximately 82% found once. Sequences were obtained from PBMCs. These receptors were obtained from a man aged 40-50 years in good health and CMV-seropositive.

This clone occurred once. The chain links TRBV29-1 to TRBJ2-7; 9 positions match TRBD1. V was clipped by 6 bases and J by 1 base; unmatched bases: 13. CDR3 size: 16 residues. The V gene's germline CDR1 is SQVTM and CDR2 ANQGSEA. CDR3 DNA: TGCAGCGTCCCCGGGACAGGGAGAAGCGGGTCCTACGAGCAGTACTTC. As protein: CSVPGTGRSGSYEQYF.

In the case of this clone: Mismatch with germline at one junction end may stem from a read error. This chain uses TRBV28 with TRBJ2-6, with D possibly being TRBD1 (5 bases). Germline CDR1 and CDR2: MDHEN and SYDVKM. The CDR3 is made up of 15 amino acids. Here the CDR3 reads CASSTHSSGANGLTF. CDR3 nucleotides: TGTGCCAGCAGTACTCACAGCTCTGGGGCCAACGGCCTGACTTTC.

In its sample, this clone was seen a few times. This rearrangement joins TRBV19 to TRBJ2-4; 7 bases are shared with TRBD2. This CDR3 region has 13 residues. J lost 9 bases, V lost 6 bases, and 8 bases had no gene match. Germline lookup yields CDR1 LNHDA and CDR2 SQIVND (reference sequence). CDR3 residues: CASRRRGEGIQYF. For the CDR3, the DNA is TGTGCCAGTAGACGACGGGGGGAGGGCATTCAGTACTTC.

The chain recombines TRBV6-5 with TRBJ2-7; tentatively, D is TRBD1 (5 bases). Trimming left V 5 bases short and J 3 bases short, with 8 bases between. The CDR3 sequence is 12 residues long. Per germline, CDR1 MNHEY and CDR2 SVGAGI. CDR3 sequence: CASSRQGYEQYF. The CDR3 DNA sequence: TGTGCCAGCAGTCGGCAGGGCTACGAGCAGTACTTC.

The chain employs TRBV6-1 and TRBJ2-2, with TRBD2 as a possible D gene (6 bases). The V and J ends lost 7 bases and 7 bases respectively, with 13 bases between them. Germline CDR1 and CDR2: MNHNS and SASEGT. The CDR3 covers 13 residues. CDR3 DNA sequence: TGTGCCAGCATCCTGTGGGGGGACGGGGAGCTGTTTTTT. The encoded protein is CASILWGDGELFF.

The gene calls are TRBV7-6 and TRBJ2-5; 8 bases are a match to TRBD2. V lost 1 base to trimming and J lost 4 bases; unmatched junction nucleotides: 5. Germline assignment: CDR1 SGHVS and CDR2 FNYEAQ. The CDR3 sequence is 15 residues long. This CDR3 is CASSLVGGALETQYF. The CDR3 DNA reads TGTGCCAGCAGCTTAGTCGGGGGGGCTTTAGAGACCCAGTACTTC.

There are a few counts of this clone. The V and J genes are TRBV7-9 and TRBJ1-6; 9 nucleotides agree with TRBD1. The CDR3 is 16 amino acids. V trimming: 1 base; J trimming: 7 bases; junction bases outside the gene matches: 5. Per the germline V gene, CDR1 is SEHNR and CDR2 is FQNEAQ (reference sequence). The CDR3 is CASSLGLTGGNSPLHF. The CDR3, as DNA: TGTGCCAGCAGCTTAGGACTGACAGGGGGAAATTCACCCCTCCACTTT.

This clone has a handful of counts. The gene calls are TRBV5-5 and TRBJ1-2; 9 nucleotides line up with TRBD1. With V trimmed by 0 bases and J by 4 bases, 4 bases remained unmatched. The CDR3 sequence is 15 residues long. Germline CDR1 reads SGHKS; CDR2 reads YYEKEE (reference sequence). As DNA, the CDR3 is TGTGCCAGCAGCTTGGGGGACAGGGTGAGCTATGGCTACACCTTC. Translating it yields CASSLGDRVSYGYTF.

CDR3 bases: TGTGCCTGGAGGGACCGGGACAGGGGCTCACCCCTCCACTTT. This translates into CAWRDRDRGSPLHF. V gene TRBV30 combines with J gene TRBJ1-6; 10 nucleotides line up with TRBD1. V shed 3 bases and J 10 bases; nucleotides not matched to a gene: 6. The length of the CDR3 is 14 residues. Looked up from germline, CDR1 is GTSNPN and CDR2 is SVGIG (reference sequence).

The chain recombines TRBV21-1 with TRBJ1-4; the D call TRBD1 from the table was never checked on the DNA. TRBV21-1 is a pseudogene segment. The CDR3 has 20 residues. CDR3 sequence (DNA): TGTGCCAGCAGCAAGGACGGGCGTGACAGGGGGCGTAGGACTAATGAAAAACTGTTTTTT. Translation: CASSKDGRDRGRRTNEKLFF.

V and J are TRBV5-6 and TRBJ2-7, with D possibly matching TRBD1 (5 bases). The germline gives CDR1 SGHDT, CDR2 YYEEEE. V shed 3 bases and J shed 6 bases, with 16 bases lying between them. The CDR3 length is 14 residues. The CDR3 region is CASSSQGAPREQYF. For the CDR3, the DNA is TGTGCCAGCAGCTCGCAGGGTGCACCACGCGAGCAGTACTTC.

DNA of the CDR3: TGTGCCAGCAGCGAAACCAGTCGCCAGGGGGCGGCTGGAAACACCATATATTTT. Protein sequence: CASSETSRQGAAGNTIYF. This chain links TRBV9 with TRBJ1-3; 8 bases match TRBD1. The junction had 13 bases not matched to a gene; V was cut back by 3 bases and J by 2 bases. From germline, CDR1 is SGDLS and CDR2 YYNGEE. This CDR3 contains 18 residues. Full variable domain (outside the CDR3, taken from reference TRBV9 and TRBJ1-3): DSGVTQTPKHLITATGQRVTLRCSPRSGDLSVYWYQQSLDQGLQFLIQYYNGEERAKGNILERFSAQQFPDLHSELNLSSLELGDSALYFCASSETSRQGAAGNTIYFGEGSWLTVV.

This chain connects TRBV4-2 to TRBJ2-5; TRBD2 aligns across 7 bases. Unmatched junction bases numbered 1, after V lost 1 base and J lost 2 bases. Germline V CDR1 and CDR2: LGHNA, YNFKEQ. This CDR3 spans 14 amino acids. CDR3 DNA sequence: TGTGCCAGCAGCCAAGCTAGCGGACAAGAGACCCAGTACTTC. Translation: CASSQASGQETQYF.

The chain has TRBV5-4 and TRBJ1-1; D ambiguous. The length of the CDR3 is 13 residues. In germline, CDR1 is SGHNT, CDR2 YYREEE (reference sequence). V was pared by 4 bases and J by 1 base, with 8 bases between. The CDR3 is CASSLISNTEAFF. In nucleotides, the CDR3 is TGTGCCAGCAGCCTTATATCGAACACTGAAGCTTTCTTT.